The 15 T cell receptor beta chains below all came from one sample that was sequenced in a study of blood T cells in healthy people across ages. PCR was performed a second time for about 6 to 12 cycles using a sample-barcoded 5' primer and a J-beta primer mix. TCRdb ran MiXCR on the 5' RACE reads and lists one entry per CDR3 protein. The top ten hold around 25% of the sample, which has fewer than 750,000 distinct CDR3 sequences, around 48% seen once. Sequencing was carried out using blood. The receptors shown here come from a man aged 80 or over in good health.

The chain couples TRBV7-9 to TRBJ2-2; 11 nucleotides line up with TRBD2. The V and J ends lost 7 bases and 8 bases, in that order; junction bases with no gene match: 9. Germline CDR1 SEHNR, CDR2 FQNEAQ (reference sequence). The CDR3 has 15 residues. The CDR3 protein is CASNSTSGVSGELFF. CDR3 DNA sequence: TGTGCCAGCAACTCGACTAGCGGGGTCTCGGGGGAGCTGTTTTTT.

The chain uses TRBV7-2 and TRBJ2-1, with TRBD2 identical over 9 bases. Germline lookup yields CDR1 SGHTA and CDR2 FQGNSA. V shed 5 bases, J shed 8 bases, and the junction held 10 bases outside the gene matches. This CDR3 spans 15 amino acids. The CDR3 coding sequence is TGTGCCAGCAGCCCCACTAGCGGGTCAGGATATGAGCAGTTCTTC. It translates to CASSPTSGSGYEQFF.

The rearrangement uses TRBV7-2 and TRBJ2-5, with 7 bases matching TRBD1. The CDR3 extends over 14 amino acids. Germline trimming cut 5 bases from V and 4 bases from J; bases unmatched to any gene: 7. CDR1 SGHTA and CDR2 FQGNSA come from the germline V gene. The DNA of the CDR3 is TGTGCCAGCAGCCGAGACAGGGTACTAGAGACCCAGTACTTC. The encoded protein is CASSRDRVLETQYF. Complete variable domain (other parts from reference TRBV7-2 and TRBJ2-5): GAGVSQSPSNKVTEKGKDVELRCDPISGHTALYWYRQSLGQGLEFLIYFQGNSAPDKSGLPSDRFSAERTGGSVSTLTIQRTQQEDSAVYLCASSRDRVLETQYFGPGTRLLVL.

In its sample, this clonotype was seen a few times. This chain joins TRBV24-1 and TRBJ2-1; 10 positions match TRBD1. This CDR3 contains 16 residues. Germline values: CDR1 KGHDR, CDR2 SFDVKD. V lost 3 bases, J lost 5 bases, and 6 bases stayed unmatched. The CDR3 sequence: CATSDPTGTGDNEQFF. The CDR3, as DNA: TGTGCCACCAGTGATCCTACCGGGACAGGGGACAATGAGCAGTTCTTC.

The sample holds a few counts of this clonotype. The chain recombines TRBV5-1 with TRBJ2-3; D remains ambiguous. This CDR3 contains 16 residues. Trimming took off 0 bases at V and 2 bases at J, with 13 bases between the two ends. Germline CDR1 is SGHRS and CDR2 is YFSETQ. CDR3 DNA sequence: TGCGCCAGCAGCTTGGCCGCGACGGCCTTCACAGATACGCAGTATTTT. Encoded protein: CASSLAATAFTDTQYF.

The CDR3 region has the DNA TGTGCCACCAGCAGAGAGACACTCCCCGATGAGCAGTTCTTC. Protein sequence: CATSRETLPDEQFF. This chain connects TRBV15 to TRBJ2-1, with unresolved D. The V end was cut by 0 bases, the J end by 8 bases, with 11 bases between. This CDR3 contains 14 residues. Germline lookup yields CDR1 LNHNV and CDR2 YYDKDF (reference sequence).

The chain uses TRBV4-2 and TRBJ2-7; 8 bases line up with TRBD1. V dropped 1 base and J dropped 0; count of bases not matched to a gene: 5. The germline gives CDR1 LGHNA, CDR2 YNFKEQ. This CDR3 has 16 residues. CDR3 amino acids: CASSQGIQGVSYEQYF. In nucleotides, the CDR3 is TGTGCCAGCAGCCAAGGAATACAGGGGGTCTCCTACGAGCAGTACTTC.

The chain joins TRBV20-1 to TRBJ2-5; 7 bases fit TRBD1. Germline V gene sequence: CDR1 DFQATT, CDR2 SNEGSKA (reference sequence). The CDR3 sequence is 13 residues long. V lost 5 bases, J lost 0 bases, and 3 bases stayed unmatched. CDR3 in DNA: TGCAGTGCTGGGACAGAGTACCAAGAGACCCAGTACTTC. Its translation is CSAGTEYQETQYF.

On this clonotype itself: Its ends do not fully match the called genes, so a read error is possible. V usage is TRBV7-8 and J usage is TRBJ2-3, with D maybe TRBD2 (5 bases). This CDR3 is 14 amino acids long. Per germline, CDR1 SGHVS and CDR2 FQNEAQ. The CDR3 region is CASSFDYTTDTQYF. The DNA for the CDR3 is TGTGCTAGCAGCTTCGACTACACCACAGATACGCAGTATTTT.

This clonotype was counted between two and nine times. The DNA for the CDR3 is TGCGCCAGCAGCTTAGAAGTTCCGCACTACGAGCAGTACTTC. This sequence encodes CASSLEVPHYEQYF. The V and J genes are TRBV5-1 and TRBJ2-7; no definite D call. Looked up from germline, CDR1 is SGHRS and CDR2 is YFSETQ. The CDR3 length is 14 residues. V lost 2 bases and J 3 bases, leaving 12 bases between the germline ends.

This clonotype was observed a few times. The J gene is TRBJ2-1, the V gene TRBV5-4; TRBD2 matches 13 bases. Germline V gene lookup returns CDR1 SGHNT and CDR2 YYREEE (reference sequence). The CDR3 is 17 amino acids. Losses at the gene ends were 6 bases for V and 2 bases for J; bases not matched to a gene: 8. CDR3 nucleotide sequence: TGTGCCAGCACAACCGGGACTAGCGGGACGACCTACAATGAGCAGTTCTTC. Translated, it gives CASTTGTSGTTYNEQFF.

The CDR3 spells CASSELTSLNEQFF. For the CDR3, the DNA is TGTGCCAGCAGTGAATTAACTAGCCTCAATGAGCAGTTCTTC. V is TRBV2 and J is TRBJ2-1, with D tentatively TRBD2 (6 bases). Germline V gives CDR1 SNHLY, CDR2 FYNNEI. Trimming removed 2 bases at V and 6 bases at J, with 11 bases between. The CDR3 length is 14 residues. Variable domain in full (rest from reference TRBV2 and TRBJ2-1): EPEVTQTPSHQVTQMGQEVILRCVPISNHLYFYWYRQILGQKVEFLVSFYNNEISEKSEIFDDQFSVERPDGSNFTLKIRSTKLEDSAMYFCASSELTSLNEQFFGPGTRLTVL.

The rearrangement links TRBV21-1 to TRBJ2-5; the table's D call, TRBD1, was not checked against the DNA. TRBV21-1 is a pseudogene segment. This CDR3 region has 15 residues. CDR3 nucleotides: TGTGCCAGCAGCAAAGCAGACAGGGGTTTGAAGACCCAGTACTTC. This codes for CASSKADRGLKTQYF.

V is TRBV30 and J is TRBJ2-3, with 9 positions matching TRBD2. Germline V gene lookup returns CDR1 GTSNPN and CDR2 SVGIG (reference sequence). This CDR3 is built from 15 residues. V dropped 4 bases and J dropped 4; count of bases not matched to a gene: 9. The CDR3 DNA is TGTGCCTGGAACCCTGGCGGGGGGGCCCCAGATACGCAGTATTTT. This sequence encodes CAWNPGGGAPDTQYF.

About this clonotype: The junction departs from the called germline gene at one end, perhaps through a read error. The chain couples TRBV7-2 to TRBJ1-2; no firm D call. CDR3 length equals 15 residues. Looked up from germline, CDR1 is SGHTA and CDR2 is FQGNSA. The CDR3 reads CASGLDGQASYGYTF. In DNA, the CDR3 is TGTGCCAGCGGCTTAGATGGCCAGGCGTCCTATGGCTACACCTTC.